The rows below give T cell receptor beta chains drawn from one sample of a study of cytomegalovirus exposure and HLA in healthy donors. Some clones are missing from TCRdb's copy, which holds only in-frame ones; the method was immunoSEQ multiplex PCR. The sample lists around 75,000 clones; approximately 80% were seen once. The sequencing input was PBMCs. The source of these receptors is a middle-aged man in good health and CMV-seronegative. Each CDR3 is given with its conserved first and last residue.

j_call	v_call	cdr3_aa
TRBJ1-1	TRBV30	CAWSKEANTEAFF
TRBJ2-2	TRBV9	CASSVLGQGLTGELFF
TRBJ1-4	TRBV2	CASSGAGNEKLFF
TRBJ1-6	TRBV10-3	CAISESEVSSYNSPLHF
TRBJ1-3	TRBV2	CASRHGRQTRGNTIYF
TRBJ1-1	TRBV5-1	CASSLRPGGATDTEAFF
TRBJ1-1	TRBV5-1	CASSPDRGNLNTEAFF
TRBJ2-7	TRBV7-3	CASSLRGGTSSEQYF
TRBJ1-6	TRBV5-1	CASSSTTGGDSPLHF
TRBJ1-2	TRBV19	CASNERTIGGYTF
TRBJ2-1	TRBV2	CASSGQLSYNEQFF
TRBJ2-2	TRBV11-3	CASSPSSSGGLFF
TRBJ2-7	TRBV19	CASSMRDRGYEQYF
TRBJ1-4	TRBV6-5	CASSYSGEKLFF
TRBJ1-1	TRBV12-5	CASGLGTGAVGYTEAFF
TRBJ2-6	TRBV28	CASDERSGANVLTF
TRBJ1-2	TRBV10-3	CASLPGTGGEHYGYTF
TRBJ1-5	TRBV4-2	CASSQETGKGDQPQHF
TRBJ2-7	TRBV4-1	CASSRTGTGEDEQYF
TRBJ1-4	TRBV10-2	CASTGQGRNEKLFF
TRBJ1-5	TRBV6-5	CASSRAGDSNQPQHF
TRBJ1-5	TRBV19	CASSIGNLRSLRNQPQHF
TRBJ2-7	TRBV19	CASSRGVGYEQYF
TRBJ2-2	TRBV29-1	CSACDTGSSAGELFF
TRBJ1-2	TRBV11-2	CASSLDLGEEPFRYTF
TRBJ1-1	TRBV6-5	CASSYHPRDTEAFF
TRBJ2-5	TRBV7-8	CASSSDRQETQYF
TRBJ2-2	TRBV7-3	CASSLDPGTANTGELFF
TRBJ2-2	TRBV29-1	CSVESGDTGELFF
TRBJ2-5	TRBV7-8	CASSLYGTQYF
TRBJ1-6	TRBV11-2	CASSLSGQSSYNSPLHF
TRBJ1-3	TRBV9	CASSSLSSGNTIYF
TRBJ1-1	TRBV30	CAWSVEGNTEAFF
TRBJ1-1	TRBV6-4	CASSEGAEAFF
TRBJ2-1	TRBV7-2	CASSLGGGAYNEQFF
TRBJ1-5	TRBV18	CASSPIWQEPQHF
TRBJ2-7	TRBV4-1	CASSREGTGGEQYF
TRBJ1-2	TRBV10-2	CASSESSQGGSYTF
TRBJ2-5	TRBV7-6	CASSIEGTSGGAGETQYF
TRBJ1-5	TRBV10-2	CASSGRVNQPQHF
TRBJ1-1	TRBV4-1	CASSRLMNTEAFF